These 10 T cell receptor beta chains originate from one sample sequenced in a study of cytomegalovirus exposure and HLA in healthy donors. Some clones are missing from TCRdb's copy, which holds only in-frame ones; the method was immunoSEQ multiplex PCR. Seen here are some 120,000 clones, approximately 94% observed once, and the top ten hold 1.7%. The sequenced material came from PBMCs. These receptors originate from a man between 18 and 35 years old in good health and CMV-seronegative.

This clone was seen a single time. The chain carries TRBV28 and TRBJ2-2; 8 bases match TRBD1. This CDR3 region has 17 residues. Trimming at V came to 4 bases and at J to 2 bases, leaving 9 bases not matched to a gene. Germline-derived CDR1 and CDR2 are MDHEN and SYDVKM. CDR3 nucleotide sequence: TGTGCCAGCAGTTACCTACCGGACAGGGAAAACACCGGGGAGCTGTTTTTT. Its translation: CASSYLPDRENTGELFF.

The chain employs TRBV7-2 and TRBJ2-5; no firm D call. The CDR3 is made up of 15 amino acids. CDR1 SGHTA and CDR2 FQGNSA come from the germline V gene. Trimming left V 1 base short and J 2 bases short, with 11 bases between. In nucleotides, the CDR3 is TGTGCCAGCAGCTTAGGGGCTCCTTCGCAAGAGACCCAGTACTTC. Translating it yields CASSLGAPSQETQYF.

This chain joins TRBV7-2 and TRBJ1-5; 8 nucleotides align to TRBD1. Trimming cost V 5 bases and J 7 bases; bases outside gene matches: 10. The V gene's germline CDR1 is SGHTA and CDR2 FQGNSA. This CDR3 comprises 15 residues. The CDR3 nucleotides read TGTGCCAGCAGCCGAGACAGGGGCTCGCACCAGCCCCAGCATTTT. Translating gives CASSRDRGSHQPQHF.

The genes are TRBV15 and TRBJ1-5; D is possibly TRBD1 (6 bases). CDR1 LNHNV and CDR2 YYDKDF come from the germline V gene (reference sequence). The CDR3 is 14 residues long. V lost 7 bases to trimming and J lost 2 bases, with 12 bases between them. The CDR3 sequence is CATTSEGGNQPQHF. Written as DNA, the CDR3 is TGTGCCACCACCTCTGAGGGGGGCAATCAGCCCCAGCATTTT.

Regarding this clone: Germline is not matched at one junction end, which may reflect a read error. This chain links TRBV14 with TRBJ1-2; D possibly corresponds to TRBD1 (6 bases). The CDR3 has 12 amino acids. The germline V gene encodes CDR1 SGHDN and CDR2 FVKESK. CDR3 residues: CASSQDWGHPFF. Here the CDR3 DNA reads TGTGCCAGCAGCCAAGATTGGGGACACCCCTTCTTC. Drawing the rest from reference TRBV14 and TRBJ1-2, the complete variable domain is EAGVTQFPSHSVIEKGQTVTLRCDPISGHDNLYWYRRVMGKEIKFLLHFVKESKQDESGMPNNRFLAERTGGTYSTLKVQPAELEDSGVYFCASSQDWGHPFFGSGTRLTVV.

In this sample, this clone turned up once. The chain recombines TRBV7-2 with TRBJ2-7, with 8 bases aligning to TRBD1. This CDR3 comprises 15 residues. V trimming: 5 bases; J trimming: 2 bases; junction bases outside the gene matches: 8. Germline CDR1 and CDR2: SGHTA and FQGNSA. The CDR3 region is CASSTPGTGAYEQYF. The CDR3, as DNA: TGTGCCAGCAGCACACCCGGGACAGGAGCCTACGAGCAGTACTTC.

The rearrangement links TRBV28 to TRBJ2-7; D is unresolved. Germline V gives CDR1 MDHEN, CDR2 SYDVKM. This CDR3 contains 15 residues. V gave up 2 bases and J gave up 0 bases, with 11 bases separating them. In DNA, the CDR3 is TGTGCCAGCAGTTTACTCGAACTGAGCTCCTACGAGCAGTACTTC. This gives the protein CASSLLELSSYEQYF.

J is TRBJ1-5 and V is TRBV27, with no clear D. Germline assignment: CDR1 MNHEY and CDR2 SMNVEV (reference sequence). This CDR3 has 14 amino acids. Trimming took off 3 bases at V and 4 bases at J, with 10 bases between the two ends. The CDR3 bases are TGTGCCAGCAGTTTGAGGGCTTGGAATCAGCCCCAGCATTTT. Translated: CASSLRAWNQPQHF.

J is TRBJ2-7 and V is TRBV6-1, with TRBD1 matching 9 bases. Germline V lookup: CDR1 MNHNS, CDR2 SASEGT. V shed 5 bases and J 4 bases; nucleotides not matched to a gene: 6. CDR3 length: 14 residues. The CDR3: CASSHRDRVYEQYF. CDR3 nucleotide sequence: TGTGCCAGCAGTCACCGGGACAGGGTATACGAGCAGTACTTC.

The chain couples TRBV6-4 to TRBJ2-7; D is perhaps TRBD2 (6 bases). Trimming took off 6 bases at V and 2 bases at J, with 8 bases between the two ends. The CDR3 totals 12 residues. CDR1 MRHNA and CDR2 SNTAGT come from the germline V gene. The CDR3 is CASRLAAYEQYF. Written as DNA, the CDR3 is TGTGCCAGCAGACTAGCCGCCTACGAGCAGTACTTC.